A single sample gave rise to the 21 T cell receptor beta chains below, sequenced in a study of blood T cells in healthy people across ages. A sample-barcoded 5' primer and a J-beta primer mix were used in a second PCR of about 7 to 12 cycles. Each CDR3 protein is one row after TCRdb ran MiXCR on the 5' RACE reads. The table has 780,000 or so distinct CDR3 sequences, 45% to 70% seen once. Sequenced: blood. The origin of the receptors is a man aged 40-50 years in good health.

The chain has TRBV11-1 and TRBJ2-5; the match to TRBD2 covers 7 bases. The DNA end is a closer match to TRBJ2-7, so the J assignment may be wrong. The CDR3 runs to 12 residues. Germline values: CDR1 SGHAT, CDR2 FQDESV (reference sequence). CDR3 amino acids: CASSAGDYEQYF. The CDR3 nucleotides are TGTGCCAGCAGCGCGGGGGATTACGAGCAGTACTTC.

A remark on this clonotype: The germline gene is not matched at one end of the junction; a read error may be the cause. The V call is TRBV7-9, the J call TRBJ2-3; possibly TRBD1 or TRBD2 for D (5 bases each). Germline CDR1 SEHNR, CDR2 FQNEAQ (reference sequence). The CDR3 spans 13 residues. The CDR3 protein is CASSGGNTGTQYF. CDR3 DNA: TGTGCCAGCAGCGGAGGCAACACAGGTACGCAGTATTTT.

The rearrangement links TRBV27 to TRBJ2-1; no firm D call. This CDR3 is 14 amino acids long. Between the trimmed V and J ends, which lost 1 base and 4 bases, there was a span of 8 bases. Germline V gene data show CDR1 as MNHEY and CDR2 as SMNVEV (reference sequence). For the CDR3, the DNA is TGTGCCAGCAGTTTATTTTCCAGTTACAATGAGCAGTTCTTC. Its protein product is CASSLFSSYNEQFF.

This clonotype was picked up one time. The CDR3 sequence is CSANLAGRNDEQFF. Written as DNA, the CDR3 is TGCAGTGCCAACCTAGCGGGAAGGAACGATGAGCAGTTCTTC. The chain employs TRBV20-1 and TRBJ2-1; 9 bases map to TRBD2. Germline assignment: CDR1 DFQATT and CDR2 SNEGSKA (reference sequence). V shed 6 bases, J shed 8 bases, and the junction held 11 bases outside the gene matches. This CDR3 is 14 amino acids long.

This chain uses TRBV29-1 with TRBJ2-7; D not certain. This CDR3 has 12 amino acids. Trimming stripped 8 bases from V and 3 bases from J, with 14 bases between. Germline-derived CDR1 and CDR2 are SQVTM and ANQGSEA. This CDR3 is CSFLKDNYEQYF. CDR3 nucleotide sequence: TGCAGCTTCCTAAAGGATAACTACGAGCAGTACTTC.

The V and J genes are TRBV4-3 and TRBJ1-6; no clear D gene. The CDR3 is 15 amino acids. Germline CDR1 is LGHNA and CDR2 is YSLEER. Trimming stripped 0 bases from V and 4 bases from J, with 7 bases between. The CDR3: CASSQDAGYNSPLHF. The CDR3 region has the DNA TGCGCCAGCAGCCAAGATGCCGGATATAATTCACCCCTCCACTTT.

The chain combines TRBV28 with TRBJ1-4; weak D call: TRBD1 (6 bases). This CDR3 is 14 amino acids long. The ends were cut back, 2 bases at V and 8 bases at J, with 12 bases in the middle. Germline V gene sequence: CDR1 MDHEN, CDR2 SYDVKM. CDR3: CASSLVGAGEKLFF. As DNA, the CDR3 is TGTGCCAGCAGTTTAGTGGGGGCAGGCGAAAAACTGTTTTTT.

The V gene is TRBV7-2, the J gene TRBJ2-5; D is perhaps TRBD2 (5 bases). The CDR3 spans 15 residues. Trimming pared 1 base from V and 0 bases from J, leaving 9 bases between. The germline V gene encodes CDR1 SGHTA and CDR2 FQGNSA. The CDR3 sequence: CASSLDAGHQETQYF. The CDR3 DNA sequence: TGTGCCAGCAGCTTAGATGCGGGCCACCAAGAGACCCAGTACTTC.

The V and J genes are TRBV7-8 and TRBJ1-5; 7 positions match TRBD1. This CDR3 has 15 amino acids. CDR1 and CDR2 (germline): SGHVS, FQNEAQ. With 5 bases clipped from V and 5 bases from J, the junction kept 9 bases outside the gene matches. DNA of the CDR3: TGTGCCAGCAGCCCACACCCCGACAGGGATCAGCCCCAGCATTTT. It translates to CASSPHPDRDQPQHF.

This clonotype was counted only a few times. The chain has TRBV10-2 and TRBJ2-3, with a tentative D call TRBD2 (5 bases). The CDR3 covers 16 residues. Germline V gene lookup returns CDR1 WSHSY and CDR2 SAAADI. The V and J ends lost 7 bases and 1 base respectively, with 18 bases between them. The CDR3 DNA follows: TGCGCCAGCACTTCCGGGCCCAGTAGCGGCACAGATACGCAGTATTTT. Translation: CASTSGPSSGTDTQYF.

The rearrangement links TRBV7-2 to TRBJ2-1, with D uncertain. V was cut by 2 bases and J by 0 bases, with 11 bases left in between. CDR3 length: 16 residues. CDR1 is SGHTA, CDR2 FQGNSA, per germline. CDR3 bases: TGTGCCAGCAGCTTAAGACTCCTGAGCTCCTACAATGAGCAGTTCTTC. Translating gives CASSLRLLSSYNEQFF.

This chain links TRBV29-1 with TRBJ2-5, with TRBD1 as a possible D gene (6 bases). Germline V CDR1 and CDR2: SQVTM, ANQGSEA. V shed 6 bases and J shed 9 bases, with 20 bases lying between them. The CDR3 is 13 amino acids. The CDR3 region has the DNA TGCAGCGTGGACAGCCGAGTGGAAGCGGCCCAGTACTTC. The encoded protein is CSVDSRVEAAQYF.

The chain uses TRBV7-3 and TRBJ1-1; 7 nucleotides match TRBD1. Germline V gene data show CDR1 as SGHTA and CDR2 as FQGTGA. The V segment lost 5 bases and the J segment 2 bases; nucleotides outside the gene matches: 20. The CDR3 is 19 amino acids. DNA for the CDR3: TGTGCCAGCAGCCCCCGACGATCGACAGGGAGCAGGTTCAACACTGAAGCTTTCTTT. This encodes CASSPRRSTGSRFNTEAFF.

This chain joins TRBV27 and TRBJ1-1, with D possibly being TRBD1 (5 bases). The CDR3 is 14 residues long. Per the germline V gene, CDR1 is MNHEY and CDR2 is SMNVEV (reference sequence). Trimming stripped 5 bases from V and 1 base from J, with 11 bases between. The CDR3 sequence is CASSPLTENTEAFF. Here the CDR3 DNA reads TGTGCCAGCAGTCCACTGACAGAGAACACTGAAGCTTTCTTT.

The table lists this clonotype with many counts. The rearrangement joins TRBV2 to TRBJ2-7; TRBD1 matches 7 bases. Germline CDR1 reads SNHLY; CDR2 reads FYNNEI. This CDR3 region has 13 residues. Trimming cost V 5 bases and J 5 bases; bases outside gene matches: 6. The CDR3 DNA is TGTGCCAGCAGTACAGACAGGGACAACGAGCAGTACTTC. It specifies CASSTDRDNEQYF. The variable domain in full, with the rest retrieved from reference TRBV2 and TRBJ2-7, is EPEVTQTPSHQVTQMGQEVILRCVPISNHLYFYWYRQILGQKVEFLVSFYNNEISEKSEIFDDQFSVERPDGSNFTLKIRSTKLEDSAMYFCASSTDRDNEQYFGPGTRLTVT.

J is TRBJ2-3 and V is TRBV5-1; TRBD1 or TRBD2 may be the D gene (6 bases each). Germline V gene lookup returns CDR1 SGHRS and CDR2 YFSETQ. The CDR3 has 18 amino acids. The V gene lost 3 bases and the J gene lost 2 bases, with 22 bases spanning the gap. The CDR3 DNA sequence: TGCGCCAGCAGCTGGGGGCCCGCTAGCGAAGTCCTCACAGATACGCAGTATTTT. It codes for CASSWGPASEVLTDTQYF. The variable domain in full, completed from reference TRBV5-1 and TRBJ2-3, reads KAGVTQTPRYLIKTRGQQVTLSCSPISGHRSVSWYQQTPGQGLQFLFEYFSETQRNKGNFPGRFSGRQFSNSRSEMNVSTLELGDSALYLCASSWGPASEVLTDTQYFGPGTRLTVL.

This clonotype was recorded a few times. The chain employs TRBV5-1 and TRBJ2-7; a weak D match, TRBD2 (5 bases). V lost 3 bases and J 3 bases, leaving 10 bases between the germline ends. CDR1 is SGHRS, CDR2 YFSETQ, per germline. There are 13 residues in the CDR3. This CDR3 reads CASSWVTNYEQYF. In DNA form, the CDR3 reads TGCGCCAGCAGCTGGGTGACTAACTACGAGCAGTACTTC.

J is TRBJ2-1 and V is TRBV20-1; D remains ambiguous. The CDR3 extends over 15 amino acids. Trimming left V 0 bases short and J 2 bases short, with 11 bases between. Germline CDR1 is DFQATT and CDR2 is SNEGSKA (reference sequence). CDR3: CSARDSRRTYNEQFF. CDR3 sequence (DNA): TGCAGTGCTAGAGATAGCAGGCGGACCTACAATGAGCAGTTCTTC.

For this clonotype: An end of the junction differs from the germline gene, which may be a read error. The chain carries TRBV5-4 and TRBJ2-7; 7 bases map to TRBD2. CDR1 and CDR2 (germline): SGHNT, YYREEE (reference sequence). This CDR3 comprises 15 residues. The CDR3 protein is CAGSWGGLGSYEQYF. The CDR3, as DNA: TGTGCCGGCAGCTGGGGGGGACTGGGCTCCTACGAGCAGTACTTC.

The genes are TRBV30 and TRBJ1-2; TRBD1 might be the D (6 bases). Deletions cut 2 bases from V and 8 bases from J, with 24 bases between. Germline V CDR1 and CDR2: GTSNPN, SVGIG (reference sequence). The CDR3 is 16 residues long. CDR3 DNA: TGTGCCTGGAGTAGGGCTAAGGGGGTGACTTTAGGAGGCTACACCTTC. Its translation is CAWSRAKGVTLGGYTF.

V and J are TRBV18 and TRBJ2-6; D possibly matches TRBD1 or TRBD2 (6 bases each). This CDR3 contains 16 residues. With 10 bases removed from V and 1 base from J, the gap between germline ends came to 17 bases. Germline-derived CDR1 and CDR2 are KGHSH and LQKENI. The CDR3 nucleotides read TGTGCCACCTCGAGGGGGGCATCTTCTGGGGCCAACGTCCTGACTTTC. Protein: CATSRGASSGANVLTF.